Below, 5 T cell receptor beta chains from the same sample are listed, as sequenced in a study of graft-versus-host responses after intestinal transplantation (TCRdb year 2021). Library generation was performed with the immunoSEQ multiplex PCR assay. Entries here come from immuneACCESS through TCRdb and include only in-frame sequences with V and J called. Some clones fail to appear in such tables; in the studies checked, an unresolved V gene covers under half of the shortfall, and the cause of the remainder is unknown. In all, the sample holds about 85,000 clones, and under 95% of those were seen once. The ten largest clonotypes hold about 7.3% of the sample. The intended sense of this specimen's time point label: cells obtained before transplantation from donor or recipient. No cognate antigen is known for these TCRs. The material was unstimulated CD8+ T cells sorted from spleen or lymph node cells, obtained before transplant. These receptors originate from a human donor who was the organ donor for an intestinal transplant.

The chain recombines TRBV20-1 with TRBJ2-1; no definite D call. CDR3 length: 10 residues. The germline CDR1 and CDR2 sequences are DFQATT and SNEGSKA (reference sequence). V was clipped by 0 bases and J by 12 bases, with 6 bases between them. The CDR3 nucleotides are TGCAGTGCTAGAGATGAGTTGCAGTTCTTC. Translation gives CSARDELQFF.

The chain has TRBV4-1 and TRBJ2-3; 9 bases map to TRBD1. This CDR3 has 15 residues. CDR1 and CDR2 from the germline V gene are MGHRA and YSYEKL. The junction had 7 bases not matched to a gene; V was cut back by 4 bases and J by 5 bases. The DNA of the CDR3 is TGCGCCAGCAGCCCAAGACAGGGGGGACTAGATACGCAGTATTTT. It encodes CASSPRQGGLDTQYF.

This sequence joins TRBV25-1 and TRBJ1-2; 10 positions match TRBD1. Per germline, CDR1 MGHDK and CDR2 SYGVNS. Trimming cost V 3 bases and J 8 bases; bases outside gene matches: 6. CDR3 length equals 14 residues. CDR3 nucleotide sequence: TGTGCCAGCAGTGACCCGGGACAGGGGCTGGGCTACACCTTC. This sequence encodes CASSDPGQGLGYTF.

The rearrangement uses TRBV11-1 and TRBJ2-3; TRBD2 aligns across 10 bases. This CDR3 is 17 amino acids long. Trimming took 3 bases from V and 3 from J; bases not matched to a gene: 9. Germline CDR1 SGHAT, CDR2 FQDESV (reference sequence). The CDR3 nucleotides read TGTGCCAGCAGCTTCCATCCATCTAGCGGGGGAACAGATACGCAGTATTTT. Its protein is CASSFHPSSGGTDTQYF.

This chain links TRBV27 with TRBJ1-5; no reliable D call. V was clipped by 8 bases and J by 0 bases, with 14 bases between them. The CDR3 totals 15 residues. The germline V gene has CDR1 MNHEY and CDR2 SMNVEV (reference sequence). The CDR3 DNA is TGTGCCAGCCTCCCAGCCCCATATAGCAATCAGCCCCAGCATTTT. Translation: CASLPAPYSNQPQHF.